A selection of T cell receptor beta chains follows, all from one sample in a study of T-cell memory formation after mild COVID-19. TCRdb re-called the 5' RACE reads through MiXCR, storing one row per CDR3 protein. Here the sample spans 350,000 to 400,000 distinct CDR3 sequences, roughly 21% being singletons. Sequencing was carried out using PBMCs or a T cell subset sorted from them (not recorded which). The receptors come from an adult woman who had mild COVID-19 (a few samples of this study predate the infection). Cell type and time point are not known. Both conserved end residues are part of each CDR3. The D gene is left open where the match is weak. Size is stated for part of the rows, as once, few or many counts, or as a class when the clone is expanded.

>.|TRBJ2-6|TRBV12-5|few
CASGPTGSGANVLTF
TGTGCTAGTGGCCCTACAGGTTCTGGGGCCAACGTCCTGACTTTC
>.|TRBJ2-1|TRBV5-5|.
CASSLVVPGAGEQFF
TGTGCCAGCAGCTTGGTCGTACCTGGGGCGGGGGAGCAGTTCTTC
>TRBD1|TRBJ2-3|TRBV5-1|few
CASSFGQDTDTQYF
TGTGCCAGCAGTTTCGGACAGGACACAGATACGCAGTATTTT
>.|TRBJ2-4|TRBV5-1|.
CASSQGEMDDVDIQYF
TGCGCCAGCAGCCAGGGTGAGATGGACGATGTAGACATTCAGTACTTC
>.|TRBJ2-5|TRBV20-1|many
CSARDRVLGQETQYF
TGCAGTGCTAGAGATAGGGTATTGGGGCAAGAGACCCAGTACTTC
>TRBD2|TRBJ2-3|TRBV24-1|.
CATSDASAGGPDTQYF
TGTGCCACCAGTGATGCGAGTGCGGGGGGGCCAGATACGCAGTATTTT
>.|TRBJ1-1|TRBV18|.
CASSIEDTEAFF
TGTGCCAGCTCCATAGAAGACACTGAAGCTTTCTTT
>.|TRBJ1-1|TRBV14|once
CASSPWVTGPLTFF
TGTGCCAGCAGCCCCTGGGTCACAGGTCCTTTAACTTTCTTT
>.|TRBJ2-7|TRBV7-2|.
CASSHAWVSEQYF
TGTGCCAGCAGCCACGCTTGGGTTTCCGAGCAGTACTTC
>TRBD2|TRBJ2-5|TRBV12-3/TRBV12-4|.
CASRLAGGARETQYF
TGTGCCAGCAGGCTAGCCGGGGGGGCCAGAGAGACCCAGTACTTC
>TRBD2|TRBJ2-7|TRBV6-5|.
CASSPPPGLAGVEQYF
TGTGCCAGCAGTCCCCCTCCGGGACTAGCGGGAGTCGAGCAGTACTTC
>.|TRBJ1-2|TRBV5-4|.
CASSFKGSNYGYTF
TGTGCCAGCAGCTTTAAGGGATCTAACTATGGCTACACCTTC
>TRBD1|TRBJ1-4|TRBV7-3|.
CASSPRTGEVEKLFF
TGTGCCAGCAGTCCCCGGACAGGGGAGGTTGAAAAACTGTTTTTT
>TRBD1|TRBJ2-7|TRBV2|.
CASRPTGGREQYF
TGTGCCAGCAGGCCGACAGGGGGCCGGGAGCAGTACTTC
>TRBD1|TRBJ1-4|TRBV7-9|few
CASSLVPTRWDRGEKLFF
TGTGCCAGCAGCTTAGTCCCAACCCGTTGGGACAGGGGTGAAAAACTGTTTTTT
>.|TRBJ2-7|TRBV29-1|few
CSAMDPKANEQYF
TGCAGCGCGATGGACCCTAAGGCGAACGAGCAGTACTTC
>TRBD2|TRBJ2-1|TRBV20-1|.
CSATSGRVNEQFF
TGCAGTGCAACTAGCGGGAGGGTGAATGAGCAGTTCTTC
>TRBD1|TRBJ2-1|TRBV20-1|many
CSARGGQGNHNEQFF
TGCAGTGCTAGAGGGGGACAGGGAAACCACAATGAGCAGTTCTTC
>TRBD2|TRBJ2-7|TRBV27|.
CASTLRGGYYEQYF
TGTGCCAGCACCCTCCGGGGGGGCTACTACGAGCAGTACTTC
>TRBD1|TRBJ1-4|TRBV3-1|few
CASSTTGQGSTKLFF
TGTGCCAGCAGTACAACCGGACAGGGTTCGACCAAACTGTTTTTT
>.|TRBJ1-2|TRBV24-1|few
CATSDLTGTNYGYTF
TGTGCCACCAGTGATTTAACAGGGACTAACTATGGCTACACCTTC
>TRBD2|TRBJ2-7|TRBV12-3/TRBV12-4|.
CASSLSGGRIYEQYF
TGTGCCAGCAGCCTTTCGGGGGGACGGATATACGAGCAGTACTTC
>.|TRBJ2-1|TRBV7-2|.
CASKDYLREEQFF
TGTGCCAGCAAGGACTACCTGAGAGAGGAGCAGTTCTTC
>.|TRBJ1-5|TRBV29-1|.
CSVDSYRLRGNQPQHF
TGCAGCGTTGATTCATACAGGCTCCGGGGCAATCAGCCCCAGCATTTT
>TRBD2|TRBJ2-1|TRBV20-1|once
CSASTSGGAHGNEQFF
TGCAGTGCTTCGACTAGCGGGGGGGCCCACGGCAATGAGCAGTTCTTC
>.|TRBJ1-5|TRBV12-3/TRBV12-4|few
CASSLTGYNQPQHF
TGTGCCAGCAGTTTAACTGGGTACAATCAGCCCCAGCATTTT
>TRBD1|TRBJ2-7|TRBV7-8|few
CASRDRVSYEQYF
TGTGCCAGCCGGGACAGGGTCTCCTACGAGCAGTACTTC
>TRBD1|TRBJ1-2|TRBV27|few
CASSVTGTGVYGYTF
TGTGCCAGCAGTGTTACCGGGACAGGGGTATATGGCTACACCTTC
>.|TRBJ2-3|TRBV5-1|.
CASSLAIGVTADTQYF
TGCGCCAGCAGCTTGGCCATTGGGGTCACTGCAGATACGCAGTATTTT
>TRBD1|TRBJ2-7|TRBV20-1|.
CSARDGGQGVYEQYF
TGCAGTGCTAGAGACGGGGGACAGGGGGTCTACGAGCAGTACTTC
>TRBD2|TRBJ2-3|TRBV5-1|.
CASSQGLAEGTDTQYF
TGCGCCAGCAGCCAGGGACTAGCGGAGGGGACAGATACGCAGTATTTT
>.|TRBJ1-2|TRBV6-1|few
CASSEALRTYGYTF
TGTGCCAGCAGTGAAGCACTAAGGACTTATGGCTACACCTTC
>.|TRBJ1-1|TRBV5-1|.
CASSRRQGSEAFF
TGCGCCAGCAGCCGGAGGCAGGGCTCTGAAGCTTTCTTT
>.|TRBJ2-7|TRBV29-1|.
CSVAESYEQYF
TGCAGCGTCGCAGAGAGCTACGAGCAGTACTTC
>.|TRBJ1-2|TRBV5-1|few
CASSYTVGYGYTF
TGCGCCAGCAGTTATACTGTCGGCTATGGCTACACCTTC
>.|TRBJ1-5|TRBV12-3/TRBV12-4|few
CASSLGGPNQPQHF
TGTGCCAGCAGTTTGGGGGGACCCAATCAGCCCCAGCATTTT
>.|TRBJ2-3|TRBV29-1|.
CSVDGRGSYTDTKYF
TGCAGCGTTGATGGTAGGGGTTCTTACACAGATACGAAGTATTTT
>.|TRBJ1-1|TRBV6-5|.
CASSHGGRAYAEAFF
TGTGCCAGCAGCCACGGTGGCAGGGCGTACGCTGAAGCTTTCTTT